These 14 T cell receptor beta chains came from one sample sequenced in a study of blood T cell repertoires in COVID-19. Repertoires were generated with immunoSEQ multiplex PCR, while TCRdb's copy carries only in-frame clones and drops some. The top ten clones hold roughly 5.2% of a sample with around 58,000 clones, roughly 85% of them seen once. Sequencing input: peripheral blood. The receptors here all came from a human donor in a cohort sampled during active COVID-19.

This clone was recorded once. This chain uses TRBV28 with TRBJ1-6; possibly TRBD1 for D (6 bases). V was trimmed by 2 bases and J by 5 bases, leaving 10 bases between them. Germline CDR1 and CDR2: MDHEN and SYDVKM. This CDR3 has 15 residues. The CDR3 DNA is TGTGCCAGCAGTTTAACCCAGGGGAATAATTCACCCCTCCACTTT. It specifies CASSLTQGNNSPLHF. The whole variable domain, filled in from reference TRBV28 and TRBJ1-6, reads DVKVTQSSRYLVKRTGEKVFLECVQDMDHENMFWYRQDPGLGLRLIYFSYDVKMKEKGDIPEGYSVSREKKERFSLILESASTNQTSMYLCASSLTQGNNSPLHFGNGTRLTVT.

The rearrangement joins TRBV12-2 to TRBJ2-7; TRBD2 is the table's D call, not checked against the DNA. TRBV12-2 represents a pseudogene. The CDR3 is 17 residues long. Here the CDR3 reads CASRLVTRCGLAAEQYF. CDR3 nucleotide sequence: TGTGCAAGTCGCTTAGTAACAAGGTGCGGGCTAGCGGCCGAGCAGTACTTC.

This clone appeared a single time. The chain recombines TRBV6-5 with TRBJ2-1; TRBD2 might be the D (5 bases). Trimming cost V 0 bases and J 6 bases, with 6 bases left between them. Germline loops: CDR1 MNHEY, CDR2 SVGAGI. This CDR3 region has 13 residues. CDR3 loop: CASSYSRANEQFF. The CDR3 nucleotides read TGTGCCAGCAGTTACTCGAGGGCCAATGAGCAGTTCTTC.

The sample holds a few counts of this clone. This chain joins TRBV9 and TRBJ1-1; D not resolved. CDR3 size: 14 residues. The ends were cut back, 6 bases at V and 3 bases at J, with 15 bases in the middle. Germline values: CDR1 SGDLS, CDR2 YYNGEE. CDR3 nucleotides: TGTGCCAGCAACCCTGACGAGGGATACACTGAAGCTTTCTTT. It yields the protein CASNPDEGYTEAFF.

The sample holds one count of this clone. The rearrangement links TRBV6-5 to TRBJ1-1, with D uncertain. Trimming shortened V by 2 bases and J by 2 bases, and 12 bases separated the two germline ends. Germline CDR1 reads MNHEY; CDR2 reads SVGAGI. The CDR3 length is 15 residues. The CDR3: CASSYGFSGNTEAFF. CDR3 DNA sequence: TGTGCCAGCAGTTACGGATTCTCGGGTAACACTGAAGCTTTCTTT.

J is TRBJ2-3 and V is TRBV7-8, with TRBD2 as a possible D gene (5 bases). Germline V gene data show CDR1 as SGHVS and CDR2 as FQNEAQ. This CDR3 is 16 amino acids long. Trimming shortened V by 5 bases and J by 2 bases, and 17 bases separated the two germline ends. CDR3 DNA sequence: TGTGCCAGCAGCCGATCGAGGGTTAGCCCCACAGATACGCAGTATTTT. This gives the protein CASSRSRVSPTDTQYF.

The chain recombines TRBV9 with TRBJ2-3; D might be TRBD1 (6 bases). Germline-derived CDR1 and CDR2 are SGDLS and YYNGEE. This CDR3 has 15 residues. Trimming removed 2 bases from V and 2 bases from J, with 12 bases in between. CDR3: CASSVSGANTDTQYF. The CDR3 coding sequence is TGTGCCAGCAGCGTCTCAGGGGCCAACACAGATACGCAGTATTTT.

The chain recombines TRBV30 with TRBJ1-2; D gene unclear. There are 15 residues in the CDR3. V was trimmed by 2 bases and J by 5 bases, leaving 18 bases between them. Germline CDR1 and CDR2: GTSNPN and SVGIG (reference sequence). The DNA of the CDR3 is TGTGCCTGGAGTCTCGGCGGGCCGGGCCATTATGGCTACACCTTC. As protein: CAWSLGGPGHYGYTF.

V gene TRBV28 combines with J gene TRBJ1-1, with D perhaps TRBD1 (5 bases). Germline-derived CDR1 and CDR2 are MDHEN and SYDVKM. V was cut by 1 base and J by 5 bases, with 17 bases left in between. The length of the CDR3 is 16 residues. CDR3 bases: TGTGCCAGCAGTTTATTGGGGGGGGTCAAGATAACTGAAGCTTTCTTT. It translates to CASSLLGGVKITEAFF.

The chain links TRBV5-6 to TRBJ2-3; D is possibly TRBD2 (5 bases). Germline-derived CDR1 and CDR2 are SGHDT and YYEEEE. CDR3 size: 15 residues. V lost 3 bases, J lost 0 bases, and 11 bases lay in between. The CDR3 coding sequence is TGTGCCAGCAGCTGGGTCCGGACTAGCACAGATACGCAGTATTTT. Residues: CASSWVRTSTDTQYF.

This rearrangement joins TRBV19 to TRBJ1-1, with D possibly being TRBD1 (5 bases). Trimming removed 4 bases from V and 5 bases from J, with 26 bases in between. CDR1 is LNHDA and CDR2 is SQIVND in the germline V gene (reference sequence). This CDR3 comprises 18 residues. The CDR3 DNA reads TGTGCCAGTAGTAGCCCCCTCCTCTTCCAGGGAAAGGGTACTGAAGCTTTCTTT. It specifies CASSSPLLFQGKGTEAFF.

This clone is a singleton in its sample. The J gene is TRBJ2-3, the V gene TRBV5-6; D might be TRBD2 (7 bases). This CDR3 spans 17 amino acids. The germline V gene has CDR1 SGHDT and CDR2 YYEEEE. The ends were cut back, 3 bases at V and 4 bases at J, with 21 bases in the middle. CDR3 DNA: TGTGCCAGCAGCTGGGGGGGGCCAGCGGGTAGGGCAGATACGCAGTATTTT. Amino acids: CASSWGGPAGRADTQYF.

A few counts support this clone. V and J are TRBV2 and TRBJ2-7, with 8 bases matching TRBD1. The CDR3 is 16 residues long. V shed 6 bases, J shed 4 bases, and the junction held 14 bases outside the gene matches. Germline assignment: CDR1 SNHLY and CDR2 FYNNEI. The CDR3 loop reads CASRAGLPGGGYEQYF. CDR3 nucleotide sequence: TGTGCCAGCAGAGCGGGCCTGCCAGGGGGCGGGTACGAGCAGTACTTC.

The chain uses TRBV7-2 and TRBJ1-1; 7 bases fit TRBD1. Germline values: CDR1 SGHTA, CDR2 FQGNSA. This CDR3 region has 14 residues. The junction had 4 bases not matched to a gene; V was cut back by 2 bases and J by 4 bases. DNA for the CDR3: TGTGCCAGCAGCTTATATGCAGGGGGCACTGAAGCTTTCTTT. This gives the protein CASSLYAGGTEAFF.